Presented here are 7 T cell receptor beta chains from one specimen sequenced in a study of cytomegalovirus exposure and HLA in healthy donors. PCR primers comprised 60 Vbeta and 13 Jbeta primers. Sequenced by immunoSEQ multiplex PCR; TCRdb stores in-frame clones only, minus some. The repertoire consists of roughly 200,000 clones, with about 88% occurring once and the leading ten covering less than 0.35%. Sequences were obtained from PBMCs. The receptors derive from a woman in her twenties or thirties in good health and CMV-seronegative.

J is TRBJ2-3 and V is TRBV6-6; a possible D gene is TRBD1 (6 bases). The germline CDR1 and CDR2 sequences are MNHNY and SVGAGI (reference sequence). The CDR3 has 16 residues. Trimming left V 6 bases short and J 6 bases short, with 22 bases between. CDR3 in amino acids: CASRKGVRAFFDTQYF. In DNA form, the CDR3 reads TGTGCCAGCAGGAAGGGGGTACGGGCCTTCTTTGATACGCAGTATTTT.

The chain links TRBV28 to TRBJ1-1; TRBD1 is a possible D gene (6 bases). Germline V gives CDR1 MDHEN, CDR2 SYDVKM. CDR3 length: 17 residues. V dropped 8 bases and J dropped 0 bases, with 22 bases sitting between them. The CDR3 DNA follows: TGTGCCAGCGATGCCCACGGGACACCGACGATGAACACTGAAGCTTTCTTT. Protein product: CASDAHGTPTMNTEAFF.

DNA of the CDR3: TGTGCCAGCAGCTTAGGAGCAGGGGGTTTTCCGAATGAGCAGTTCTTC. It encodes CASSLGAGGFPNEQFF. V usage is TRBV11-3 and J usage is TRBJ2-1; 7 nucleotides match TRBD1. Germline V gene data show CDR1 as SGHNT and CDR2 as YENEEA. V lost 1 base to trimming and J lost 7 bases; unmatched junction nucleotides: 10. This CDR3 spans 16 amino acids.

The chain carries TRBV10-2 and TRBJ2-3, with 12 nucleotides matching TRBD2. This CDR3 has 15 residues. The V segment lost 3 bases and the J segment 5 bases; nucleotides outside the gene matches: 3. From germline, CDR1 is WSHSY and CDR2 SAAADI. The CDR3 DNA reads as TGCGCCAGCAGTGACCCTAGCGGGGGGGGAGATACGCAGTATTTT. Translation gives CASSDPSGGGDTQYF.

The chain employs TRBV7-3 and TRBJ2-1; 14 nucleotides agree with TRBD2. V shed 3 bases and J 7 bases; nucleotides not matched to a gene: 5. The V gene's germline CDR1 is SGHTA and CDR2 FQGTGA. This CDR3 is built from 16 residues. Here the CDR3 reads CASSLLGLAGDNEQFF. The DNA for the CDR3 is TGTGCCAGCAGCTTGTTGGGACTAGCGGGGGATAATGAGCAGTTCTTC.

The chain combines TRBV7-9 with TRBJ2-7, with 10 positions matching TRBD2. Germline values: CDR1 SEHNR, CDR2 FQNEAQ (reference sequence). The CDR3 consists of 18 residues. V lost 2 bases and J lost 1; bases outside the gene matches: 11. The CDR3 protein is CASSLSELAGRLSYEQYF. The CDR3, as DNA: TGTGCCAGCAGCTTAAGTGAACTAGCGGGACGACTGTCCTACGAGCAGTACTTC.

DNA of the CDR3: TGTGCCAGCAGTTCCTTAACAGGCTTAACCTACGAGCAGTACTTC. Residues: CASSSLTGLTYEQYF. This rearrangement joins TRBV28 to TRBJ2-7; maybe TRBD1 (5 bases). Trimming cost V 4 bases and J 2 bases, with 15 bases left between them. In germline, CDR1 is MDHEN, CDR2 SYDVKM. This CDR3 is built from 15 residues.